This TCR beta chain was profiled in a study of shared clonotypes between healthy human individuals. Whole-study context: Used for every donor were three CD4 naive, three CD4 memory, two CD8 naive and one CD8 memory plate.

Terminally differentiated effector memory CD45RA+ cells were excluded by CCR7 positive selection of CD45RO-negative cells. There are 13 residues in the CDR3. The germline V gene encodes CDR1 SGHTA and CDR2 FQGTGA. Trimming removed 4 bases from V and 1 base from J, with 5 bases in between. Sequenced by immunoSEQ multiplex PCR; TCRdb stores in-frame clones only, minus some. The table lists approximately 1.9 million clones, 80% to 95% of them singletons, with under 2% in the top ten. What was sequenced was naive CD8+ T cells from PBMCs. V is TRBV7-3 and J is TRBJ2-1; no firm D call. The receptor comes from a man aged 18 to 29 in good health. Some clones in this sample may be carry-over from other donors' samples. The CDR3 nucleotides are TGTGCCAGCAGCTCCAGGTCCTACAATGAGCAGTTCTTC. Its translation is CASSSRSYNEQFF.